These 23 T cell receptor beta chains originate from one sample sequenced in a study of T cell responses to AZD1222 COVID-19 vaccine. Data came from immunoSEQ multiplex PCR; TCRdb stores just in-frame clones and leaves some out. The sample carries 100,000 to 150,000 clones, about 88% recorded once. The sequencing here drew on peripheral blood, taken on day 0 of AZD1222 vaccination. These receptors were taken from an adult in good health.

The chain employs TRBV30 and TRBJ2-7; no clear D gene. V was clipped by 3 bases and J by 4 bases, with 4 bases between them. There are 10 residues in the CDR3. Germline V CDR1 and CDR2: GTSNPN, SVGIG (reference sequence). This chain's CDR3 is CAWRNYEQYF. The CDR3 DNA reads TGTGCCTGGAGGAATTACGAGCAGTACTTC.

V gene TRBV16 combines with J gene TRBJ2-7, with D possibly being TRBD1 (5 bases). CDR1 is KGHSY and CDR2 is FQNENV in the germline V gene. Trimming removed 4 bases at V and 6 bases at J, with 13 bases between. CDR3 length: 13 residues. The CDR3 reads CASSPTTEGEQYF. CDR3 DNA: TGTGCCAGCAGCCCGACGACAGAAGGCGAGCAGTACTTC. Variable domain in full (rest from reference TRBV16 and TRBJ2-7): GEEVAQTPKHLVRGEGQKAKLYCAPIKGHSYVFWYQQVLKNEFKFLISFQNENVFDETGMPKERFSAKCLPNSPCSLEIQATKLEDSAVYFCASSPTTEGEQYFGPGTRLTVT.

The V gene is TRBV5-1, the J gene TRBJ1-3; weak D call: TRBD1 (5 bases). The germline V gene encodes CDR1 SGHRS and CDR2 YFSETQ. The CDR3 is made up of 15 amino acids. Trimming stripped 0 bases from V and 3 bases from J, with 10 bases between. CDR3 nucleotides: TGCGCCAGCAGCTTGGCCCCGGGGCGTGGAAACACCATATATTTT. Translation: CASSLAPGRGNTIYF.

This clone occurred a few times. The rearrangement uses TRBV12-3 or TRBV12-4 and TRBJ2-2, with D unresolved. V was trimmed by 6 bases and J by 5 bases, leaving 10 bases between them. The CDR3 totals 13 residues. DNA of the CDR3: TGTGCCAGCAGCCCAGGACCGACCGGGGAGCTGTTTTTT. This gives the protein CASSPGPTGELFF.

Only one count was recorded for this clone. The J gene is TRBJ2-2, the V gene TRBV19, with D possibly matching TRBD1 (5 bases). The CDR3 runs 14 residues. Germline V gene lookup returns CDR1 LNHDA and CDR2 SQIVND (reference sequence). Trimming shortened V by 3 bases and J by 5 bases, and 10 bases separated the two germline ends. CDR3 amino acids: CASSIPGRTGELFF. The CDR3 coding sequence is TGTGCCAGTAGTATTCCAGGGCGAACCGGGGAGCTGTTTTTT. The full variable domain, its missing parts supplied by reference TRBV19 and TRBJ2-2, is DGGITQSPKYLFRKEGQNVTLSCEQNLNHDAMYWYRQDPGQGLRLIYYSQIVNDFQKGDIAEGYSVSREKKESFPLTVTSAQKNPTAFYLCASSIPGRTGELFFGEGSRLTVL.

V gene TRBV28 combines with J gene TRBJ1-2; TRBD1 might be the D (6 bases). Germline loops: CDR1 MDHEN, CDR2 SYDVKM. V shed 5 bases and J shed 4 bases, with 20 bases lying between them. This CDR3 has 16 amino acids. The chain's CDR3 is CASSTPLLQGSYGYTF. In DNA form, the CDR3 reads TGTGCCAGCAGTACTCCCCTCTTACAGGGAAGCTATGGCTACACCTTC.

V and J are TRBV28 and TRBJ1-2; D might be TRBD1 (5 bases). The CDR3 has 15 residues. Germline CDR1 is MDHEN and CDR2 is SYDVKM. V shed 6 bases and J shed 4 bases, with 18 bases lying between them. The CDR3 bases are TGTGCCAGCAGAAACCGCGGGGCGTTGAGCTATGGCTACACCTTC. This sequence encodes CASRNRGALSYGYTF.

The gene calls are TRBV10-3 and TRBJ2-1; 8 nucleotides line up with TRBD2. V lost 3 bases, J lost 7 bases, and 5 bases stayed unmatched. CDR1 ENHRY and CDR2 SYGVKD come from the germline V gene. This CDR3 comprises 14 residues. CDR3 in amino acids: CAISDQASGNEQFF. In DNA, the CDR3 is TGTGCCATCAGTGATCAGGCTAGCGGGAATGAGCAGTTCTTC.

The chain uses TRBV6-5 and TRBJ2-3; TRBD1 aligns across 7 bases. The V gene's germline CDR1 is MNHEY and CDR2 SVGAGI. V was clipped by 8 bases and J by 1 base; unmatched bases: 6. The CDR3 is made up of 14 amino acids. The CDR3 nucleotides are TGTGCCAGCGGGGACAGCCGGGGCACAGATACGCAGTATTTT. This translates into CASGDSRGTDTQYF.

This chain links TRBV19 with TRBJ1-5, with 7 bases matching TRBD1. Germline CDR1 reads LNHDA; CDR2 reads SQIVND (reference sequence). Unmatched junction bases numbered 10, after V lost 4 bases and J lost 4 bases. This CDR3 comprises 16 residues. CDR3 DNA sequence: TGTGCCAGTAGTACTGTCCCGGGACAGTGGAATCAGCCCCAGCATTTT. The encoded protein is CASSTVPGQWNQPQHF.

The chain uses TRBV19 and TRBJ2-2, with D uncertain. V lost 1 base and J lost 4, with 4 bases in between. The CDR3 has 13 amino acids. Germline values: CDR1 LNHDA, CDR2 SQIVND (reference sequence). The DNA of the CDR3 is TGTGCCAGTAGTATAGGGGGCACCGGGGAGCTGTTTTTT. Translating it yields CASSIGGTGELFF.

The CDR3, as DNA: TGTGCCAGCAGCCCCCTGGGCCAGGGCAATTCACCCCTCCACTTT. The encoded protein is CASSPLGQGNSPLHF. V gene TRBV6-4 combines with J gene TRBJ1-6, with D maybe TRBD1 (5 bases). V was shortened by 6 bases and J by 7 bases, with 16 bases between the two germline ends. This CDR3 spans 15 amino acids. Germline loops: CDR1 MRHNA, CDR2 SNTAGT.

This clone was picked up one time. The CDR3 DNA sequence: TGTGCCAGCAGTGAAGCTGGAGGGATCAATTCACCCCTCCACTTT. Encoded protein: CASSEAGGINSPLHF. The chain combines TRBV2 with TRBJ1-6; no definite D call. Germline V gene data show CDR1 as SNHLY and CDR2 as FYNNEI. CDR3 length: 15 amino acids. V lost 0 bases and J lost 7, with 10 bases in between.

The chain has TRBV7-9 and TRBJ1-1; D uncertain. V gave up 1 base and J gave up 6 bases, with 6 bases separating them. Germline V gene sequence: CDR1 SEHNR, CDR2 FQNEAQ (reference sequence). The CDR3 spans 12 residues. The CDR3 is CASSLGLPEAFF. The CDR3, as DNA: TGTGCCAGCAGCTTAGGTCTCCCTGAAGCTTTCTTT.

The genes are TRBV9 and TRBJ1-6; D is unresolved. This CDR3 region has 15 residues. CDR1 is SGDLS, CDR2 YYNGEE, per germline. Between the trimmed V and J ends, which lost 9 bases and 2 bases, there was a span of 15 bases. The CDR3 region has the DNA TGTGCCACCCCGGCAGGCGCCACCTATAATTCACCCCTCCACTTT. Protein sequence: CATPAGATYNSPLHF.

This clone was counted between two and nine times. This chain uses TRBV19 with TRBJ1-2, with D possibly TRBD1 on 5 matching bases. Germline CDR1 reads LNHDA; CDR2 reads SQIVND (reference sequence). CDR3 size: 14 residues. V lost 5 bases to trimming and J lost 4 bases, with 14 bases between them. The DNA for the CDR3 is TGTGCCAGTAGTTTCCTCGGGGGTGTCTATGGCTACACCTTC. Translated: CASSFLGGVYGYTF.

This clone was observed a single time. The chain couples TRBV6-5 to TRBJ1-2; D is ambiguous. V was clipped by 0 bases and J by 6 bases, with 8 bases between them. The CDR3 is made up of 13 amino acids. Germline V gene data show CDR1 as MNHEY and CDR2 as SVGAGI. CDR3 DNA: TGTGCCAGCAGTTACTCGGTTGGAAATGGCTACACCTTC. It specifies CASSYSVGNGYTF.

The count of this clone is one. The chain has TRBV7-8 and TRBJ1-3; D possibly corresponds to TRBD1 (5 bases). CDR1 is SGHVS, CDR2 FQNEAQ, per germline. Trimming took 2 bases from V and 4 from J, leaving 9 bases between them. The CDR3 has 14 residues. CDR3 sequence: CASSLYKGGNTIYF. The CDR3 region has the DNA TGTGCCAGCAGCTTATACAAGGGGGGAAACACCATATATTTT.

J is TRBJ1-6 and V is TRBV5-1, with TRBD1 as a possible D gene (5 bases). The CDR3 extends over 15 amino acids. Trimming took 0 bases from V and 9 from J, leaving 13 bases between them. The germline V gene has CDR1 SGHRS and CDR2 YFSETQ. CDR3 residues: CASSLEGVGGSPLHF. CDR3 coding DNA: TGCGCCAGCAGCTTGGAAGGGGTAGGCGGTTCACCCCTCCACTTT.

As regards this clone: Other nucleotide sequences from this sample produce the same CDR3. J is TRBJ2-3 and V is TRBV5-1, with 7 bases matching TRBD1. The CDR3 covers 14 residues. Germline V lookup: CDR1 SGHRS, CDR2 YFSETQ. Trimming took 0 bases from V and 4 from J; bases not matched to a gene: 2. The CDR3 bases are TGCGCCAGCAGCTTGGGACAGGGCGCAGATACGCAGTATTTT. Translating it yields CASSLGQGADTQYF.

The chain employs TRBV11-2 and TRBJ1-5, with D unresolved. Germline CDR1 reads SGHAT; CDR2 reads FQNNGV. The CDR3 extends over 13 amino acids. The germline V and J ends were trimmed by 4 bases and 6 bases, with 10 bases remaining between them. The CDR3: CASSSQERQPQHF. CDR3 DNA sequence: TGTGCCAGCAGCTCCCAGGAGCGTCAGCCCCAGCATTTT.

This clone was observed a single time. The CDR3 is CASSLVAGAGAYEQYF. Here the CDR3 DNA reads TGCGCCAGCAGCTTGGTCGCGGGGGCAGGCGCCTACGAGCAGTACTTC. The V and J genes are TRBV5-1 and TRBJ2-7, with TRBD2 as a possible D gene (7 bases). CDR1 is SGHRS, CDR2 YFSETQ, per germline. V gave up 0 bases and J gave up 2 bases, with 15 bases separating them. This CDR3 spans 16 amino acids.

The gene calls are TRBV12-3 or TRBV12-4 and TRBJ2-7; D is undetermined. V lost 3 bases, J lost 6 bases, and 9 bases lay in between. The CDR3 contains 12 residues. The CDR3 bases are TGTGCCAGCAGTTTGAACGCTCCCGAGCAGTACTTC. It specifies CASSLNAPEQYF.